Sequencing of this T cell receptor (beta chain) was carried out in a study of cytomegalovirus exposure and HLA in healthy donors. For the study at large: The 120 or so validation repertoires were reported in a later analysis to have been generated on the same platform as the approximately 700 first-cohort repertoires. Study observations and caveats: Specificity for CMV antigens was confirmed in vitro for a few of the CMV-associated chains. Cytomegalovirus association was listed for about 150 TCR beta chains.

The CDR3 sequence is 19 residues long. J was trimmed by 0 bases and V by 0 bases; bases with no gene match: 8. Germline CDR1 and CDR2: LGHNA and YSLEER. As to this clone: No antigen is known for it.

The data were produced by immunoSEQ multiplex PCR, yet TCRdb's version contains in-frame clones alone and is incomplete. Here the sample spans about 190,000 clones, roughly 82% being singletons. The donors were members of the validation cohort, which comprised about 120 subjects and was separate from the first cohort of roughly 700 subjects. Material for sequencing was PBMCs. V usage is TRBV4-3 and J usage is TRBJ2-1; 10 positions match TRBD2. The clonotype comes from a man between 18 and 29 years old in good health and CMV-seropositive. The CDR3: CASSQDSSGGVSSYNEQFF. For the CDR3, the DNA is TGCGCCAGCAGCCAAGATTCCAGCGGGGGGGTCAGCTCCTACAATGAGCAGTTCTTC.